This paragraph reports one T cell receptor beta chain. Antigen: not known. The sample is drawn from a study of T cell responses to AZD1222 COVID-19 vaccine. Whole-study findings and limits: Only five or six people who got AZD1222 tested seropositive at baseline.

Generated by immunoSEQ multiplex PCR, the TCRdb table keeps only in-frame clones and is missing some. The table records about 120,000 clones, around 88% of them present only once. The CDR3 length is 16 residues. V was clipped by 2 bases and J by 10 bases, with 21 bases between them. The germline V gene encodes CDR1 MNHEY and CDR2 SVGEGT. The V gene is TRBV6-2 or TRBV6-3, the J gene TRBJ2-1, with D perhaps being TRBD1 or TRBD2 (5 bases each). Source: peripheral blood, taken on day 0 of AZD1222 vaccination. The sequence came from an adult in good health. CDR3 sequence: CASSYPATSVGGEQFF. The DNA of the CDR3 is TGTGCCAGCAGTTACCCAGCAACCAGCGTTGGGGGAGAGCAGTTCTTC.